Below, 3 T cell receptor beta chains from the same sample are listed, as sequenced in a study of CD4 T cells in relation to SARS-CoV-2 and coronaviruses. Antigens of these TCRs are unknown. Repertoires were generated with immunoSEQ multiplex PCR, while TCRdb's copy carries only in-frame clones and drops some. Among around 15,000 clones listed, 79% were seen once. The unexposed donors gave CD4+ T cells in about 2010-2019, prior to COVID-19. The cells were cultured for approximately ten days before CD4+ T cells were isolated. The source material was CD4+ T cells from PBMCs, cultured in vitro. The receptors shown here come from a human donor in good health.

The chain has TRBV6-2 or TRBV6-3 and TRBJ2-3, with D possibly matching TRBD1 (5 bases). CDR3 length: 14 amino acids. Germline V CDR1 and CDR2: MNHEY, SVGEGT. Trimming stripped 4 bases from V and 1 base from J, with 9 bases between. Here the CDR3 DNA reads TGTGCCAGCAGTTGGGGCACCCGCACAGATACGCAGTATTTT. It specifies CASSWGTRTDTQYF.

The chain links TRBV3-1 (or the pseudogene TRBV3-2) to TRBJ2-7; 10 bases are a match to TRBD1. J lost 5 bases, V lost 6 bases, and 10 bases had no gene match. The CDR3 is 15 residues long. Germline CDR1 is LGHDT and CDR2 is YNNKEL (reference sequence). CDR3 coding DNA: TGTGCCAGCAGTCCCCCGGGACAGGGGCCAAACGAGCAGTACTTC. The encoded protein is CASSPPGQGPNEQYF.

This clone was seen once. The J gene is TRBJ2-2, the V gene TRBV18; 7 nucleotides match TRBD2. The CDR3 has 16 residues. Losses at the gene ends were 3 bases for V and 3 bases for J; bases not matched to a gene: 7. Per the germline V gene, CDR1 is KGHSH and CDR2 is LQKENI. CDR3 sequence: CASSPLTSSDTGELFF. For the CDR3, the DNA is TGTGCCAGCTCACCTTTGACTAGCAGCGACACCGGGGAGCTGTTTTTT.